The rows below give T cell receptor beta chains drawn from one sample of a study of Graves' ophthalmopathy and Graves' hyperthyroidism. TCRdb analysed the multiplex PCR reads with MiXCR anew, one entry per CDR3 protein. Among approximately 210,000 distinct CDR3 sequences listed, about a fifth were seen once. Specimen: peripheral blood. Receptors originate from a woman aged 45-59 years with Graves' ophthalmopathy. Both conserved end residues are part of each CDR3. The D gene is left open where the match is weak. Clone size is shown for a subset of rows, as once, few, many or a class of expanded clone.

j_call: TRBJ2-7
d_call: -
clone_size: many
v_call: TRBV6-2/TRBV6-3
cdr3_nt: TGTGCCACCGCCCTGGCGTACGAGCAGTACTTC
cdr3_aa: CATALAYEQYF

j_call: TRBJ1-1
d_call: -
clone_size: -
v_call: TRBV20-1
cdr3_nt: TGCAGTGCTAGAGGACCGGGAGTCCCTGAAGCTTTCTTT
cdr3_aa: CSARGPGVPEAFF

j_call: TRBJ1-1
d_call: -
clone_size: many
v_call: TRBV5-1
cdr3_nt: TGCGCCAGCAGCTTGGTTCCTCAGAACACTGAAGCTTTCTTT
cdr3_aa: CASSLVPQNTEAFF

j_call: TRBJ2-3
d_call: TRBD1
clone_size: few
v_call: TRBV4-1
cdr3_nt: TGCGCCAGCAGCCACTCTAGGGACAGGGTAGGGCAAGATACGCAGTATTTT
cdr3_aa: CASSHSRDRVGQDTQYF

j_call: TRBJ1-1
d_call: TRBD1
clone_size: -
v_call: TRBV2
cdr3_nt: TGTGCCAGCAGTGGGACAGGGGCTATTTTTTCCACTGAAGCTTTCTTT
cdr3_aa: CASSGTGAIFSTEAFF

j_call: TRBJ2-5
d_call: TRBD1
clone_size: many
v_call: TRBV28
cdr3_nt: TGTGCCAGCAGTCCGACAGGGTTAAAAGAGACCCAGTACTTC
cdr3_aa: CASSPTGLKETQYF

j_call: TRBJ2-4
d_call: -
clone_size: many
v_call: TRBV20-1
cdr3_nt: TGCAGTGCTAGAGATTCCGCAGGGGCCAAAAACATTCAGTACTTC
cdr3_aa: CSARDSAGAKNIQYF

j_call: TRBJ2-3
d_call: TRBD1
clone_size: many
v_call: TRBV20-1
cdr3_nt: TGCAGTGCGTGGACAGGGAACGCAGATACGCAGTATTTT
cdr3_aa: CSAWTGNADTQYF

j_call: TRBJ1-5
d_call: TRBD1
clone_size: many
v_call: TRBV30
cdr3_nt: TGTGCCTGGAGTGTCCGGACAGGGGGCCGTCAGCCCCAGCATTTT
cdr3_aa: CAWSVRTGGRQPQHF

j_call: TRBJ2-7
d_call: TRBD1
clone_size: many
v_call: TRBV10-3
cdr3_nt: TGTGCCATCAGTGAGGGCGACAGGGGAGGCGAGCAGTACTTC
cdr3_aa: CAISEGDRGGEQYF

j_call: TRBJ2-5
d_call: TRBD2
clone_size: -
v_call: TRBV28
cdr3_nt: TGTGCCAGCAGTTTAGGGGCGGGAGGGCGCCAAGAGACCCAGTACTTC
cdr3_aa: CASSLGAGGRQETQYF

j_call: TRBJ2-7
d_call: TRBD1
clone_size: -
v_call: TRBV20-1
cdr3_nt: TGCAGTGCTAGTCGTCTACCGGGACAGGGAGTCGAGCAGTACTTC
cdr3_aa: CSASRLPGQGVEQYF

j_call: TRBJ2-4
d_call: -
clone_size: many
v_call: TRBV20-1
cdr3_nt: TGCAGTGCTAGAGCAGCGGGTCCCAAAAACATTCAGTACTTC
cdr3_aa: CSARAAGPKNIQYF

j_call: TRBJ2-7
d_call: -
clone_size: many
v_call: TRBV19
cdr3_nt: TGTGCCACCTACCCACCGGGACGCCCCTACGAGCAGTACTTC
cdr3_aa: CATYPPGRPYEQYF

j_call: TRBJ2-1
d_call: -
clone_size: many
v_call: TRBV9
cdr3_nt: TGTGCCAGCAGCGGGTTGCCGCCCCACAATGAGCAGTTCTTC
cdr3_aa: CASSGLPPHNEQFF

j_call: TRBJ2-2
d_call: -
clone_size: many
v_call: TRBV11-2
cdr3_nt: TGTGCCAGCAGCTTAACAGTGAACACCGGGGAGCTGTTTTTT
cdr3_aa: CASSLTVNTGELFF

j_call: TRBJ1-5
d_call: -
clone_size: -
v_call: TRBV27
cdr3_nt: TGTGCCAGCAGTTTATCCTGGAACGAATATAGCAATCAGCCCCAGCATTTT
cdr3_aa: CASSLSWNEYSNQPQHF

j_call: TRBJ1-6
d_call: TRBD1
clone_size: many
v_call: TRBV12-3/TRBV12-4
cdr3_nt: TGTGCCAGCAGTATCGGGACAGGGATTTCACCCCTCCACTTT
cdr3_aa: CASSIGTGISPLHF

j_call: TRBJ2-2
d_call: -
clone_size: -
v_call: TRBV6-1
cdr3_nt: TGTGCCAGCCTCGGATCTTACACCGGGGAGCTGTTTTTT
cdr3_aa: CASLGSYTGELFF

j_call: TRBJ2-5
d_call: -
clone_size: many
v_call: TRBV9
cdr3_nt: TGTGCCAGCAGCGCCGGTTTCGAGACCCAGTACTTC
cdr3_aa: CASSAGFETQYF

j_call: TRBJ2-7
d_call: -
clone_size: many
v_call: TRBV14
cdr3_nt: TGTGCCAGCAGCCAGGCTGACTGGCGGGACTACGAGCAGTACTTC
cdr3_aa: CASSQADWRDYEQYF

j_call: TRBJ1-1
d_call: TRBD1
clone_size: -
v_call: TRBV12-3/TRBV12-4
cdr3_nt: TGTGCCAGCAGAAAACAGGGGACTGAAGCTTTCTTT
cdr3_aa: CASRKQGTEAFF

j_call: TRBJ2-7
d_call: -
clone_size: many
v_call: TRBV19
cdr3_nt: TGTGCCAGTACGGGGGGGACAGGGCCTCTCGAGCAGTACTTC
cdr3_aa: CASTGGTGPLEQYF

j_call: TRBJ2-7
d_call: TRBD1
clone_size: few
v_call: TRBV11-1
cdr3_nt: TGTGCCAGCAGCCGGGACAGGGGGACTTCCTACGAGCAGTACTTC
cdr3_aa: CASSRDRGTSYEQYF

j_call: TRBJ1-1
d_call: TRBD1
clone_size: many
v_call: TRBV7-8
cdr3_nt: TGTGCCAGCAGCCCTCTGGACAGGGGCAAGAACACTGAAGCTTTCTTT
cdr3_aa: CASSPLDRGKNTEAFF

j_call: TRBJ2-7
d_call: -
clone_size: many
v_call: TRBV6-1
cdr3_nt: TGTGCCAGCAATGTGTTCTTGGGAGAGCAGTACTTC
cdr3_aa: CASNVFLGEQYF

j_call: TRBJ2-7
d_call: -
clone_size: -
v_call: TRBV19
cdr3_nt: TGTGCCAGTAGTATGTTCAATCCCCCAGGGGCCGGCGAGCAGTACTTC
cdr3_aa: CASSMFNPPGAGEQYF

j_call: TRBJ2-7
d_call: TRBD1
clone_size: -
v_call: TRBV9
cdr3_nt: TGTGCCAGCAGCTTGACAGGGACCGAGCAGTACTTC
cdr3_aa: CASSLTGTEQYF

j_call: TRBJ2-7
d_call: TRBD2
clone_size: many
v_call: TRBV20-1
cdr3_nt: TGCAGTGCTAGAGCTCGACTAGCGGGAGGCGAGCAGTACTTC
cdr3_aa: CSARARLAGGEQYF

j_call: TRBJ1-6
d_call: -
clone_size: many
v_call: TRBV20-1
cdr3_nt: TGCAGTGCTAGAGACCAGGCTTCAAGGCCGCCCCTCCACTTT
cdr3_aa: CSARDQASRPPLHF

j_call: TRBJ1-1
d_call: TRBD1
clone_size: many
v_call: TRBV29-1
cdr3_nt: TGCAGCGTTGAAACCCCACAGGGGGCGGACACTGAAGCTTTCTTT
cdr3_aa: CSVETPQGADTEAFF

j_call: TRBJ1-1
d_call: -
clone_size: -
v_call: TRBV29-1
cdr3_nt: TGCAGCGTTGAGTTTTCGGGCTGGGGGAACACTGAAGCTTTCTTT
cdr3_aa: CSVEFSGWGNTEAFF

j_call: TRBJ1-5
d_call: -
clone_size: many
v_call: TRBV29-1
cdr3_nt: TGCAGCGTTGGGGGGGGGGCCGGGCAGCCCCAGCATTTT
cdr3_aa: CSVGGGAGQPQHF

j_call: TRBJ2-7
d_call: TRBD2
clone_size: many
v_call: TRBV18
cdr3_nt: TGTGCCAGCTCACCACGGGGACAGGCGACTAGCGGGAGGAACGAGCAGTACTTC
cdr3_aa: CASSPRGQATSGRNEQYF

j_call: TRBJ2-6
d_call: -
clone_size: many
v_call: TRBV10-3
cdr3_nt: TGTGCCATCAGTGTTAAGGGCGACTCTGGGGCCAACGTCCTGACTTTC
cdr3_aa: CAISVKGDSGANVLTF

j_call: TRBJ2-2
d_call: -
clone_size: many
v_call: TRBV24-1
cdr3_nt: TGTGCCACCAGTGTGGGAGGGGGCTTGAACACCGGGGAGCTGTTTTTT
cdr3_aa: CATSVGGGLNTGELFF

j_call: TRBJ1-2
d_call: -
clone_size: many
v_call: TRBV5-1
cdr3_nt: TGCGCCAGCAGCTTCGAAGGGATTGGCTACACCTTC
cdr3_aa: CASSFEGIGYTF

j_call: TRBJ1-2
d_call: -
clone_size: many
v_call: TRBV6-5
cdr3_nt: TGTGCCAGCAGTTACTCGGGCCTTGGCTTCAATGGCTACACCTTC
cdr3_aa: CASSYSGLGFNGYTF